This T cell receptor beta chain originates from a study of cytomegalovirus exposure and HLA in healthy donors (dated by TCRdb to between 2016 and 2019). Regarding the study in general: According to a later analysis, one platform produced both the roughly 130 validation repertoires and the 670 or so repertoires of the first cohort. The study combined high-throughput TCR immunosequencing, statistical association of individual TCRs with disease status, and machine learning to predict cytomegalovirus infection status. Besides the first cohort of more than 650 subjects, a separate validation cohort made up of over a hundred different subjects was used. The study aimed to test whether signatures of past pathogen exposure could be identified by cataloging public T cell receptors. Study-level results and caveats: The authors suggested that the approach could potentially be generalized to other disease states and immunological phenotypes. In a later analysis, TCRs clustered in the first cohort were found to also tend to co-occur in the 130 or so validation repertoires, with about 93% of cluster scores above 0. In both the original and validation cohorts, the classifier was reported to diagnose cytomegalovirus status with high specificity and sensitivity. A later analysis lacked HLA typing for the validation cohort, so it scored co-occurrence in that cohort across all 110 or so repertoires. In vitro tests confirmed that a few of the cytomegalovirus-associated TCR beta chains recognize cytomegalovirus antigens. Across donors, most TCR sequences were observed very rarely, whereas some public TCRs were present in many individuals. A total of roughly 160 TCR beta chains were listed by the study as associated with cytomegalovirus.

Turning to this clone: The clone's antigen remains unknown. One base away there is no much larger clone; base qualities are not given.

Separate from the roughly 630-subject first cohort, the validation cohort of 95 to 150 subjects was the group to which the donors belonged. There are 13 amino acids in the CDR3, from cysteine to phenylalanine inclusive. Only the CDR3 part of the read is kept: 39 bases, read in frame from the first base. Taken from the germline V gene, the CDR1 and CDR2 loops are MDHEN and SYDVKM. Trimming removed 3 bases from V and 3 bases from J, leaving 9 bases between the germline ends. Receptor libraries were prepared by the immunoSEQ multiplex PCR assay. The original pipeline was this. A statistical classification framework was built to diagnose cytomegalovirus status from the catalog of TCR beta chain sequences. TCRdb provides this immuneACCESS table in a form limited to in-frame rearrangements. Some clones are lacking; in checked studies, under half of them reflect an unresolved V gene, and why the rest are absent is not known. That table furnishes V, J and clone size, whereas the DNA furnished D and trimming. The sample yields more than 140,000 clones; 85% to 90% were counted once. Of the sample, around 3.2% is held by the ten largest clones.

The chain uses TRBV28 and TRBJ2-7, with the D gene not confidently named. The sequence derives from a woman between 18 and 29 years old in good health and CMV-seropositive. Input material: PBMCs. CDR3 loop: CASSFAQSYEQYF. In nucleotides, the sequence is TGTGCCAGCAGTTTCGCACAGAGCTACGAGCAGTACTTC.